This T cell receptor beta chain was sequenced during a study of blood T cells in healthy people across ages. Study-wide points: Comparison with aged donors showed that long-lived donors had more naive CD4+ cells and higher diversity.

In the case of this clonotype: The antigen remains unidentified.

The CDR3 extends over 12 amino acids. The V end was cut by 0 bases, the J end by 7 bases, with 6 bases between. The germline gives CDR1 MGHRA, CDR2 YSYEKL. Next came a second PCR, run for about 7 to 12 cycles, which used a sample-barcoded 5' primer along with a J-beta primer mix. Each CDR3 protein gets one entry after TCRdb re-called the 5' RACE reads with MiXCR. The sample yields just under 900,000 distinct CDR3 sequences, more than 25% seen once. Sequenced sample: blood. The rearrangement links TRBV4-1 to TRBJ1-1; no reliable D call. The sequence was collected from a woman of 80 years or more in good health. This chain's CDR3 is CASSQERGEAFF. In DNA, the CDR3 is TGCGCCAGCAGCCAAGAACGGGGTGAAGCTTTCTTT.